These 11 T cell receptor beta chains originate from one sample sequenced in a study of somatic mutations in cytotoxic T cells in rheumatoid arthritis. The data were produced by immunoSEQ multiplex PCR, yet TCRdb's version contains in-frame clones alone and is incomplete. The sample shows fewer than 25,000 clones, over 75% of them seen only once. Sequencing used CD8+ T cells sorted from blood. Receptors originate from a woman between 45 and 65 years old in good health.

This clone was detected a few times. The CDR3 loop is CASHGTGGPLDGYTF. CDR3 coding DNA: TGTGCCAGCCACGGGACAGGGGGCCCCCTGGATGGCTACACCTTC. The J gene is TRBJ1-2, the V gene TRBV9, with 12 positions matching TRBD1. Losses at the gene ends were 7 bases for V and 6 bases for J; bases not matched to a gene: 10. There are 15 residues in the CDR3. Germline assignment: CDR1 SGDLS and CDR2 YYNGEE.

About this clone itself: The same CDR3 arises from other DNA sequences in this sample as well. The CDR3 DNA follows: TGTGCCAGCAGTTCAGGCGGCTCCTACAATGAGCAGTTCTTC. It yields the protein CASSSGGSYNEQFF. V usage is TRBV27 and J usage is TRBJ2-1; D is ambiguous. V was shortened by 4 bases and J by 0 bases, with 7 bases between the two germline ends. Germline V CDR1 and CDR2: MNHEY, SMNVEV (reference sequence). The CDR3 is 14 residues long.

The chain combines TRBV11-2 with TRBJ1-4; D is unclear. Germline values: CDR1 SGHAT, CDR2 FQNNGV. CDR3 length: 19 amino acids. Between the trimmed V and J ends, which lost 0 bases and 0 bases, there was a span of 17 bases. The chain's CDR3 is CASSLDPSYAGTTNEKLFF. In nucleotides, the CDR3 is TGTGCCAGCAGCTTAGATCCTTCTTATGCTGGGACAACTAATGAAAAACTGTTTTTT. The full variable domain, rest sourced from reference TRBV11-2 and TRBJ1-4, is EAGVAQSPRYKIIEKRQSVAFWCNPISGHATLYWYQQILGQGPKLLIQFQNNGVVDDSQLPKDRFSAERLKGVDSTLKIQPAKLEDSAVYLCASSLDPSYAGTTNEKLFFGSGTQLSVL.

The chain uses TRBV4-2 and TRBJ2-6; TRBD1 or TRBD2 may be the D gene (6 bases each). The CDR3 consists of 16 residues. With 0 bases removed from V and 3 bases from J, the gap between germline ends came to 9 bases. Per germline, CDR1 LGHNA and CDR2 YNFKEQ. The CDR3 is CASSQDGGGGANVLTF. CDR3 in DNA: TGTGCCAGCAGCCAAGATGGAGGGGGTGGGGCCAACGTCCTGACTTTC.

About this clone: The sample holds other DNA sequences that translate to the same CDR3. The rearrangement joins TRBV29-1 to TRBJ1-2; unclear D gene. The germline V gene has CDR1 SQVTM and CDR2 ANQGSEA. The CDR3 extends over 13 amino acids. Trimming removed 2 bases at V and 0 bases at J, with 7 bases between. Here the CDR3 reads CSVENTANYGYTF. For the CDR3, the DNA is TGCAGCGTTGAAAACACCGCTAACTATGGCTACACCTTC.

The chain has TRBV5-1 and TRBJ2-3, with TRBD2 identical over 9 bases. Looked up from germline, CDR1 is SGHRS and CDR2 is YFSETQ. Unmatched junction bases numbered 7, after V lost 4 bases and J lost 4 bases. The CDR3 has 15 amino acids. This CDR3 is CASSPRGGAADTQYF. CDR3 sequence (DNA): TGCGCCAGCAGCCCGCGCGGGGGGGCAGCAGATACGCAGTATTTT.

This clone was picked up a small number of times. The chain has TRBV28 and TRBJ2-7; 9 positions agree with TRBD1. The CDR3 is made up of 17 amino acids. CDR1 is MDHEN and CDR2 is SYDVKM in the germline V gene. The ends lost 5 bases at V and 3 bases at J; junction bases unmatched: 14. CDR3: CASSTPSAGQGFYEQYF. In nucleotides, the CDR3 is TGTGCCAGCAGTACCCCCTCGGCGGGACAGGGTTTCTACGAGCAGTACTTC.

Relative to its sample, this clone is medium-sized (0.01 to 0.1%). The V and J genes are TRBV6-4 and TRBJ2-2; no reliable D call. The length of the CDR3 is 14 residues. Trimming pared 8 bases from V and 5 bases from J, leaving 15 bases between. Germline V gene data show CDR1 as MRHNA and CDR2 as SNTAGT. CDR3 sequence: CASREGPETGELFF. As DNA, the CDR3 is TGTGCCAGCCGAGAAGGGCCGGAGACCGGGGAGCTGTTTTTT.

The V gene is TRBV5-4, the J gene TRBJ2-7; D is undetermined. V was pared by 0 bases and J by 3 bases, with 7 bases between. The CDR3 has 13 amino acids. Germline CDR1 SGHNT, CDR2 YYREEE (reference sequence). CDR3 DNA sequence: TGTGCCAGCAGCTTGGGGCCGAACTACGAGCAGTACTTC. Its translation: CASSLGPNYEQYF.

The V call is TRBV2, the J call TRBJ2-7; 12 bases are shared with TRBD2. CDR3 length: 15 residues. J gave up 2 bases and V 6 bases, and 5 bases lay outside the gene matches. CDR1 and CDR2 (germline): SNHLY, FYNNEI. This CDR3 reads CASRNGLAGTYEQYF. CDR3 sequence (DNA): TGTGCCAGCAGGAACGGACTAGCGGGAACCTACGAGCAGTACTTC.

The J gene is TRBJ2-3, the V gene TRBV4-1; 8 bases line up with TRBD2. The germline V gene has CDR1 MGHRA and CDR2 YSYEKL. The CDR3 is 16 amino acids. The ends lost 1 base at V and 5 bases at J; junction bases unmatched: 8. The DNA for the CDR3 is TGCGCCAGCAGCCAAGCCCGGGGGGGCGTGAAAGATACGCAGTATTTT. It translates to CASSQARGGVKDTQYF.